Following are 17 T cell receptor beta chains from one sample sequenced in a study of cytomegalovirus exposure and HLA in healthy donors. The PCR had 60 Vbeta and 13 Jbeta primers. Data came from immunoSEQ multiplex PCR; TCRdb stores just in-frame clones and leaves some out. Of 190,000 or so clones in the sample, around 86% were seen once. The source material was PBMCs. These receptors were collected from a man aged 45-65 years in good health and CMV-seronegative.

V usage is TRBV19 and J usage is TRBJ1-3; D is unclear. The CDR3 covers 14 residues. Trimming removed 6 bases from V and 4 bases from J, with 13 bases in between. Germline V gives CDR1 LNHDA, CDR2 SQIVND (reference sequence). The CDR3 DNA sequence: TGTGCCAGTAGGCTAACTCCTCACGGAAACACCATATATTTT. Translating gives CASRLTPHGNTIYF. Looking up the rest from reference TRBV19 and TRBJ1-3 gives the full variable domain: DGGITQSPKYLFRKEGQNVTLSCEQNLNHDAMYWYRQDPGQGLRLIYYSQIVNDFQKGDIAEGYSVSREKKESFPLTVTSAQKNPTAFYLCASRLTPHGNTIYFGEGSWLTVV.

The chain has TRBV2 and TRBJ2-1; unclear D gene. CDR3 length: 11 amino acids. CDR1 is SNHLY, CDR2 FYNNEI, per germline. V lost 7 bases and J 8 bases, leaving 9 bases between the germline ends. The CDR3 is CASTLVDEQFF. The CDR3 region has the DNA TGTGCCAGCACCTTAGTCGATGAGCAGTTCTTC.

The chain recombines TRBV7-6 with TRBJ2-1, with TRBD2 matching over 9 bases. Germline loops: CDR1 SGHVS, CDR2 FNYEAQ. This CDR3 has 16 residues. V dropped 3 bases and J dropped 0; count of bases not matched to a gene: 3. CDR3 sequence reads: CASSLTTSGSYNEQFF. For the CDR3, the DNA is TGTGCCAGCAGCTTGACGACTAGCGGCTCCTACAATGAGCAGTTCTTC.

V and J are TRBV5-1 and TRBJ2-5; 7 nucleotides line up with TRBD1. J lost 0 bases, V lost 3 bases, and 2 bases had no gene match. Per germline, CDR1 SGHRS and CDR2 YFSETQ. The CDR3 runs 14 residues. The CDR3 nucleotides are TGCGCCAGCAGCTCTGGACAGGACCAAGAGACCCAGTACTTC. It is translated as CASSSGQDQETQYF.

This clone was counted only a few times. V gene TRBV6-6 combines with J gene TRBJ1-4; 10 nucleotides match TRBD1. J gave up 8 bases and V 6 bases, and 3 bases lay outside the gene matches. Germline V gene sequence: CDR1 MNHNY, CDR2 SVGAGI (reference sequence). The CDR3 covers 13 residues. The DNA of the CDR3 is TGTGCCAGCAGAAGGGGACAGGGGGAAAAACTGTTTTTT. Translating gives CASRRGQGEKLFF.

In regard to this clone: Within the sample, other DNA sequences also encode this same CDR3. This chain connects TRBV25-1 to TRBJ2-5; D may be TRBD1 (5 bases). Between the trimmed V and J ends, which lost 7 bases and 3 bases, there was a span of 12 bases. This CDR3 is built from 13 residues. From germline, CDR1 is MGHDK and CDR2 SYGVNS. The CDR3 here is CASMGRVKETQYF. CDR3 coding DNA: TGTGCCAGCATGGGCAGGGTGAAAGAGACCCAGTACTTC.

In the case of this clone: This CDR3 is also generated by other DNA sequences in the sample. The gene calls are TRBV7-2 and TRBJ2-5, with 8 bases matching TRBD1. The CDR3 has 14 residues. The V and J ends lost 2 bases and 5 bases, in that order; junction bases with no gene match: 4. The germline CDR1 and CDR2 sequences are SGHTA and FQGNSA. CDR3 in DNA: TGTGCCAGCAGCTTACAGGGGGCGCGGGAGACCCAGTACTTC. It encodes CASSLQGARETQYF.

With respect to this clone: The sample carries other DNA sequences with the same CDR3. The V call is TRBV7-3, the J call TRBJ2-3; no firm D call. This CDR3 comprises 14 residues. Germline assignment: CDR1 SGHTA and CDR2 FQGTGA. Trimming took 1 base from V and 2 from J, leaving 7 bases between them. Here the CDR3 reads CASSLSYSTDTQYF. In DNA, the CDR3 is TGTGCCAGCAGCTTAAGCTACTCCACAGATACGCAGTATTTT.

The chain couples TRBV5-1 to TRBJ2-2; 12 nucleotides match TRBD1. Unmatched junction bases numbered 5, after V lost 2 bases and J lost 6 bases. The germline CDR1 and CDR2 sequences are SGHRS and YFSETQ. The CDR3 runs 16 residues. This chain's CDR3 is CASSFRGQGASGELFF. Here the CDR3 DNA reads TGCGCCAGCAGCTTTAGGGGACAGGGGGCATCCGGGGAGCTGTTTTTT.

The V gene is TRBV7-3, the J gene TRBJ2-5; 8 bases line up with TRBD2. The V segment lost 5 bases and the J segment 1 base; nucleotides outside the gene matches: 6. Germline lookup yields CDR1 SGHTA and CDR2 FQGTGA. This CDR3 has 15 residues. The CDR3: CASSLSGEIQETQYF. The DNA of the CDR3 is TGTGCCAGCAGCCTTAGCGGGGAAATCCAAGAGACCCAGTACTTC. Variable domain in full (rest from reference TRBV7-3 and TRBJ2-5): GAGVSQTPSNKVTEKGKYVELRCDPISGHTALYWYRQSLGQGPEFLIYFQGTGAADDSGLPNDRFFAVRPEGSVSTLKIQRTERGDSAVYLCASSLSGEIQETQYFGPGTRLLVL.

The CDR3 bases are TGCGCCAGTACACAGGGGGCGCTTAGCAGGGCTTTCTTT. Translation: CASTQGALSRAFF. The genes are TRBV5-1 and TRBJ1-1; TRBD1 matches at 9 bases. CDR3 length: 13 amino acids. Germline V gives CDR1 SGHRS, CDR2 YFSETQ. J lost 11 bases, V lost 8 bases, and 13 bases had no gene match.

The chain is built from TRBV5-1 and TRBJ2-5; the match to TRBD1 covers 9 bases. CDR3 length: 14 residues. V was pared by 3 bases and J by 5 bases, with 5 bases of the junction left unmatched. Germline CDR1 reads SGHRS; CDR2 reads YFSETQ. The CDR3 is CASSSKTGGETQYF. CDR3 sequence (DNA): TGCGCCAGCAGCTCAAAGACAGGGGGGGAGACCCAGTACTTC.

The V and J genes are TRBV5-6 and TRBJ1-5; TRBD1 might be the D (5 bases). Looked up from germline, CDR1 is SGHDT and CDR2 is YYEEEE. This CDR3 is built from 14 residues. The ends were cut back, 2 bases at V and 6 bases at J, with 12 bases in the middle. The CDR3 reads CASSLRVQGQPQHF. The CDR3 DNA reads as TGTGCCAGCAGCTTAAGGGTGCAGGGTCAGCCCCAGCATTTT.

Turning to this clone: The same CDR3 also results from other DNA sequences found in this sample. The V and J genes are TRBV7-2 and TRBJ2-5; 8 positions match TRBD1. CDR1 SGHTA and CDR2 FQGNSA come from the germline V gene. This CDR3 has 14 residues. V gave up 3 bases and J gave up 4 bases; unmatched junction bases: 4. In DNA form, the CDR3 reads TGTGCCAGCAGCTTGGCGGGACAGGCAGAGACCCAGTACTTC. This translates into CASSLAGQAETQYF.

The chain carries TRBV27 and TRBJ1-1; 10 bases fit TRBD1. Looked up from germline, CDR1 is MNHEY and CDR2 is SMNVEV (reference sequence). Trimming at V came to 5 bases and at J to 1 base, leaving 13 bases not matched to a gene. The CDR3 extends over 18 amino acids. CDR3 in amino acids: CASSPKPGQGRQNTEAFF. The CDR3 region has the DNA TGTGCCAGCAGTCCAAAACCGGGACAGGGGCGGCAGAACACTGAAGCTTTCTTT.

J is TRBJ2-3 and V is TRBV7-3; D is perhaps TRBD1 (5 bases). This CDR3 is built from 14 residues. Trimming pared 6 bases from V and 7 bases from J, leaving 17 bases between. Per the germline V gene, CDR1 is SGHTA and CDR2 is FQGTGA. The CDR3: CASSWGQGPYTQYF. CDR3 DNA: TGTGCCAGCAGTTGGGGTCAGGGTCCGTATACGCAGTATTTT.

CDR3 in DNA: TGTGCCAGCAGCTTAGGGGCAGTATCAACTAATGAAAAACTGTTTTTT. Protein product: CASSLGAVSTNEKLFF. The chain links TRBV7-2 to TRBJ1-4; D is ambiguous. Germline V gives CDR1 SGHTA, CDR2 FQGNSA. This CDR3 has 16 residues. The V end was cut by 1 base, the J end by 0 bases, with 9 bases between.